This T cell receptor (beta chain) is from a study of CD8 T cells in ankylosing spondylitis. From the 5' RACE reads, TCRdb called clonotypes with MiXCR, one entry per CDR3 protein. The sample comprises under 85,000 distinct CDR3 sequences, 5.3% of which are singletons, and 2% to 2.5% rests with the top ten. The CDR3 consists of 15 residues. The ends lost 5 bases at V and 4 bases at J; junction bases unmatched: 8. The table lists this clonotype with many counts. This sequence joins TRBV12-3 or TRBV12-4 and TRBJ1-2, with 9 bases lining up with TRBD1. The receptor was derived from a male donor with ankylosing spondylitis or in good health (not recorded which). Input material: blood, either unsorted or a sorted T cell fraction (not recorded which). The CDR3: CASSKGQGQVYGYTF. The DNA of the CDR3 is TGTGCCAGCAGTAAAGGACAGGGGCAAGTCTATGGCTACACCTTC.